This TCR beta chain was sequenced in a study of neurological immune-mediated disorders. As for the cDNA, it was generated by 5'RACE with 10-nucleotide random UMIs. TCRdb re-called the 5' RACE reads through MiXCR, storing one row per CDR3 protein. The sample lists around 76,000 distinct CDR3 sequences; around 9.6% were seen once. This clonotype was counted ten times or more. Sample time point: longitudinal time-point 1 (baseline). CDR1 and CDR2 from the germline V gene are SGHAT and FQDESV (reference sequence). This CDR3 is 15 amino acids long. J gave up 1 base and V 2 bases, and 1 base lay outside the gene matches.

The receptor was isolated from a man younger than 40 in good health. The sequencing sample was made of PBMCs. The V and J genes are TRBV11-1 and TRBJ2-2; 7 bases are shared with TRBD1. In DNA, the CDR3 is TGTGCCAGCAGCTTAAGACAGGGGAACACCGGGGAGCTGTTTTTT. Protein product: CASSLRQGNTGELFF.